The 26 T cell receptor beta chains in this list originate from one sample, sequenced in a study of blood T cells in healthy people across ages. Primers used in a second PCR of about 7 to 11 cycles were a sample-barcoded 5' primer and a J-beta primer mix. TCRdb itself ran the 5' RACE reads through MiXCR, one entry per CDR3 protein. The table lists around 850,000 distinct CDR3 sequences, 36% of them singletons. Sequencing was done on a sample of blood. These receptor sequences come from a man aged 18 to 29 in good health.

This chain connects TRBV7-2 to TRBJ2-7, with 9 bases matching TRBD2. CDR1 is SGHTA and CDR2 is FQGNSA in the germline V gene. V was pared by 5 bases and J by 2 bases, with 7 bases of the junction left unmatched. The CDR3 spans 15 residues. The CDR3 nucleotides are TGTGCCAGCAGCCTACCTAGCGGGGCTACCTACGAGCAGTACTTC. Translated, it gives CASSLPSGATYEQYF.

This clonotype was detected a few times. The chain has TRBV27 and TRBJ1-5; no reliable D call. The V and J ends lost 7 bases and 1 base respectively, with 8 bases between them. The CDR3 sequence is 13 residues long. Germline CDR1 MNHEY, CDR2 SMNVEV (reference sequence). The CDR3 sequence: CASTAGSNQPQHF. CDR3 coding DNA: TGTGCCAGCACCGCCGGGAGCAATCAGCCCCAGCATTTT.

This chain joins TRBV5-1 and TRBJ1-2; D is unclear. The germline V gene encodes CDR1 SGHRS and CDR2 YFSETQ. Trimming took off 4 bases at V and 7 bases at J, with 14 bases between the two ends. The CDR3 spans 13 residues. CDR3 protein: CASSPEAGLGYTF. Here the CDR3 DNA reads TGCGCCAGCAGCCCCGAGGCTGGTCTTGGCTACACCTTC.

This clonotype was detected many times. The chain uses TRBV5-1 and TRBJ2-5; 7 bases fit TRBD1. V shed 7 bases, J shed 4 bases, and the junction held 13 bases outside the gene matches. Germline V gene lookup returns CDR1 SGHRS and CDR2 YFSETQ. This CDR3 spans 15 amino acids. CDR3 in DNA: TGCGCCAGCCTCCGGACAGGAGATTCGCGAGAGACCCAGTACTTC. Its protein product is CASLRTGDSRETQYF. Based on the CDR3 plus reference TRBV5-1 and TRBJ2-5, the full variable domain is KAGVTQTPRYLIKTRGQQVTLSCSPISGHRSVSWYQQTPGQGLQFLFEYFSETQRNKGNFPGRFSGRQFSNSRSEMNVSTLELGDSALYLCASLRTGDSRETQYFGPGTRLLVL.

The J gene is TRBJ1-1, the V gene TRBV4-3; D unresolved. The CDR3 totals 14 residues. Germline CDR1 and CDR2: LGHNA and YSLEER. The ends were cut back, 3 bases at V and 4 bases at J, with 12 bases in the middle. As DNA, the CDR3 is TGCGCCAGCAGCCAGAACACTCAGAGCACTGAAGCTTTCTTT. This sequence encodes CASSQNTQSTEAFF.

V and J are TRBV24-1 and TRBJ2-3, with D perhaps matching TRBD1 (5 bases). CDR3 length: 14 residues. The germline CDR1 and CDR2 sequences are KGHDR and SFDVKD. V lost 2 bases, J lost 0 bases, and 5 bases lay in between. The CDR3 sequence is CATSDWGSTDTQYF. In nucleotides, the CDR3 is TGTGCCACCAGTGATTGGGGCAGCACAGATACGCAGTATTTT.

In its sample, this clonotype was seen many times. The chain carries TRBV20-1 and TRBJ2-7, with D perhaps TRBD2 (6 bases). V was shortened by 0 bases and J by 3 bases, with 18 bases between the two germline ends. The CDR3 contains 16 residues. CDR1 is DFQATT, CDR2 SNEGSKA, per germline (reference sequence). CDR3 sequence: CSARDPRGTWGYEQYF. The CDR3 DNA reads as TGCAGTGCTAGAGATCCCAGAGGGACTTGGGGCTACGAGCAGTACTTC.

The sample holds a few counts of this clonotype. The chain carries TRBV30 and TRBJ2-3, with TRBD2 identical over 15 bases. The trim removed 4 bases at V and 3 bases at J, leaving 5 bases unmatched. This CDR3 comprises 16 residues. The germline V gene encodes CDR1 GTSNPN and CDR2 SVGIG (reference sequence). CDR3 protein: CAWTLGTSGGTDTQYF. CDR3 bases: TGTGCCTGGACCTTAGGGACTAGCGGGGGGACAGATACGCAGTATTTT.

V and J are TRBV7-9 and TRBJ2-7; D is perhaps TRBD1 (6 bases). The CDR3 sequence is 18 residues long. V dropped 3 bases and J dropped 0 bases, with 21 bases sitting between them. Germline values: CDR1 SEHNR, CDR2 FQNEAQ (reference sequence). CDR3 residues: CASSFAETGHPSSYEQYF. The DNA for the CDR3 is TGTGCCAGCAGCTTCGCAGAGACGGGACACCCCAGCTCCTACGAGCAGTACTTC.

This clonotype was recorded at least ten times. The chain joins TRBV5-6 to TRBJ2-7; D is possibly TRBD2 (6 bases). The germline V gene has CDR1 SGHDT and CDR2 YYEEEE. The V gene lost 3 bases and the J gene lost 3 bases, with 16 bases spanning the gap. The CDR3 sequence is 15 residues long. The CDR3 is CASSSGGSGVYEQYF. In nucleotides, the CDR3 is TGTGCCAGCAGCTCGGGCGGTTCGGGGGTCTACGAGCAGTACTTC. Combining the CDR3 with reference TRBV5-6 and TRBJ2-7 gives the whole variable domain DAGVTQSPTHLIKTRGQQVTLRCSPKSGHDTVSWYQQALGQGPQFIFQYYEEEERQRGNFPDRFSGHQFPNYSSELNVNALLLGDSALYLCASSSGGSGVYEQYFGPGTRLTVT.

The chain recombines TRBV7-2 with TRBJ2-3; no firm D call. The V end lost 5 bases, the J end lost 5 bases, and 14 bases lay between the germline ends. Germline CDR1 reads SGHTA; CDR2 reads FQGNSA. The CDR3 is 14 residues long. The CDR3, as DNA: TGTGCCAGCAGCAGTGTTCCCGGCTTAGATACGCAGTATTTT. As protein: CASSSVPGLDTQYF. The entire variable domain, with the rest obtained from reference TRBV7-2 and TRBJ2-3, is as follows: GAGVSQSPSNKVTEKGKDVELRCDPISGHTALYWYRQSLGQGLEFLIYFQGNSAPDKSGLPSDRFSAERTGGSVSTLTIQRTQQEDSAVYLCASSSVPGLDTQYFGPGTRLTVL.

This clonotype was detected a few times. This chain links TRBV7-2 with TRBJ2-4; maybe TRBD2 (5 bases). The germline gives CDR1 SGHTA, CDR2 FQGNSA. The CDR3 sequence is 11 residues long. Trimming pared 5 bases from V and 8 bases from J, leaving 7 bases between. CDR3 sequence reads: CASSPSHIQYF. CDR3 bases: TGTGCCAGCAGCCCTAGCCACATTCAGTACTTC.

Remarks on this clonotype: A much larger clone lies a single base off, so this may be a read error. The genes are TRBV25-1 and TRBJ2-4; TRBD1 might be the D (6 bases). The end of the DNA is better explained by TRBJ2-5, so the J call may be wrong. The germline CDR1 and CDR2 sequences are MGHDK and SYGVNS. The CDR3 consists of 14 residues. The CDR3 DNA follows: TGTACCAGCAGTGAATCAGGGGCGAAAGAGACCCAGTACTTC. Residues: CTSSESGAKETQYF.

J is TRBJ2-4 and V is TRBV21-1; no check of the table's D call, TRBD1, against the DNA was made. With the DNA end fitting TRBJ2-7 better, the J assignment may be wrong. TRBV21-1 constitutes a pseudogene. CDR3 length: 16 amino acids. The CDR3 DNA reads as TGTACCAGCAGCATGGGGCAGCCGAAAATTCCTTACGAGCAGTACTTC. It is translated as CTSSMGQPKIPYEQYF.

Turning to this clonotype: This may be a read error: a much more frequent sequence differs by one nucleotide. The chain has TRBV12-3 or TRBV12-4 and TRBJ2-3, with a tentative D call TRBD1 (6 bases). Trimming left V 5 bases short and J 2 bases short, with 14 bases between. The CDR3 runs to 15 residues. The CDR3 reads CASSQNREHTDTQYF. In nucleotides, the CDR3 is TGTGCCAGCAGTCAAAACAGGGAGCACACAGATACGCAGTATTTT.

CDR3 DNA sequence: TGTGCCAGCACTAGCGGGGATGAAGCTTTCTTT. It is translated as CASTSGDEAFF. The chain has TRBV2 and TRBJ1-1, with D unclear. The CDR3 is made up of 11 amino acids. Deletions cut 7 bases from V and 7 bases from J, with 10 bases between. Per germline, CDR1 SNHLY and CDR2 FYNNEI.

This chain links TRBV12-3 or TRBV12-4 with TRBJ2-1; a possible D gene is TRBD1 (6 bases). The CDR3 has 16 amino acids. V dropped 2 bases and J dropped 4 bases, with 15 bases sitting between them. This chain's CDR3 is CASSLRLGDTYNEQFF. In nucleotides, the CDR3 is TGTGCCAGCAGTTTAAGGTTGGGGGACACATACAATGAGCAGTTCTTC.

A note on this clonotype: Being one base from a much bigger clone, this may be a read error. The rearrangement uses TRBV5-1 and TRBJ1-2; tentative D call: TRBD1 (5 bases). Per germline, CDR1 SGHRS and CDR2 YFSETQ. This CDR3 contains 14 residues. CDR3: CTSSLDTPNYGYTF. The DNA for the CDR3 is TGCACCAGCAGCTTGGACACGCCAAACTATGGCTACACCTTC.

The chain uses TRBV30 and TRBJ1-1; D is undetermined. The V end lost 0 bases, the J end lost 3 bases, and 8 bases lay between the germline ends. Germline V gene sequence: CDR1 GTSNPN, CDR2 SVGIG (reference sequence). The CDR3 consists of 13 residues. CDR3 amino acids: CAWSVGWDTEAFF. CDR3 bases: TGTGCCTGGAGTGTCGGGTGGGACACTGAAGCTTTCTTT.

Concerning this clonotype: A much larger clone sits a single nucleotide away, making a read error possible. The chain combines TRBV5-1 with TRBJ2-7, with TRBD1 identical over 7 bases. The assigned J gene may be wrong: the sequence end matches TRBJ2-5 better. This CDR3 contains 14 residues. CDR1 is SGHRS and CDR2 is YFSETQ in the germline V gene. The CDR3 is CASSSNQGVKTQYF. CDR3 DNA sequence: TGCGCCAGCAGCTCGAATCAGGGGGTAAAGACCCAGTACTTC.

The J gene is TRBJ1-5, the V gene TRBV12-3 or TRBV12-4; D perhaps matches TRBD1 (5 bases). The CDR3 extends over 16 amino acids. Trimming took off 2 bases at V and 0 bases at J, with 11 bases between the two ends. The CDR3 protein is CASSLTSGNSNQPQHF. The CDR3 DNA reads TGTGCCAGCAGTTTAACATCAGGGAATAGCAATCAGCCCCAGCATTTT.

In its sample, this clonotype was seen a few times. This chain uses TRBV2 with TRBJ1-5; weak D call: TRBD1 (5 bases). Per germline, CDR1 SNHLY and CDR2 FYNNEI. Trimming took off 5 bases at V and 4 bases at J, with 18 bases between the two ends. The CDR3 consists of 16 residues. CDR3 bases: TGTGCCAGCAGTCGCGAAACAGGACCGCTAAATCAGCCCCAGCATTTT. It encodes CASSRETGPLNQPQHF.

This sequence joins TRBV6-2 or TRBV6-3 and TRBJ1-2; a possible D gene is TRBD1 (5 bases). This CDR3 has 15 amino acids. Per germline, CDR1 MNHEY and CDR2 SVGEGT. Trimming cost V 2 bases and J 7 bases, with 17 bases left between them. The CDR3 spells CASSYASSRGAGYTF. The DNA for the CDR3 is TGTGCCAGCAGTTACGCGAGTTCCCGTGGGGCTGGCTACACCTTC.

This clonotype was found many times. The chain carries TRBV4-2 and TRBJ1-2, with 7 bases matching TRBD1. V was pared by 0 bases and J by 8 bases, with 9 bases of the junction left unmatched. Per the germline V gene, CDR1 is LGHNA and CDR2 is YNFKEQ. This CDR3 comprises 15 residues. In DNA, the CDR3 is TGTGCCAGCAGCCAAGATCTTCGACAGGGTAACGGCTACACCTTC. It is translated as CASSQDLRQGNGYTF.

J is TRBJ2-7 and V is TRBV7-2, with TRBD1 matching over 7 bases. The DNA end lines up better with TRBJ2-1; the J call may be wrong. Germline V CDR1 and CDR2: SGHTA, FQGNSA. The CDR3 is 14 amino acids. CDR3 in amino acids: CASSRKTGSYEQFF. The DNA for the CDR3 is TGTGCCAGCAGCAGAAAGACAGGGTCCTACGAGCAGTTCTTC.

V and J are TRBV7-2 and TRBJ2-7; D is undetermined. The CDR3 has 16 amino acids. Germline values: CDR1 SGHTA, CDR2 FQGNSA. Trimming removed 6 bases from V and 3 bases from J, with 21 bases in between. The CDR3 loop reads CASSILSGQSSYEQYF. CDR3 DNA sequence: TGTGCCAGCAGTATACTATCGGGCCAGAGTAGCTACGAGCAGTACTTC.